Shown below are 9 T cell receptor beta chains from a single sample sequenced in a study of chemoradiotherapy in HPV16-positive cancers. The table came from immunoSEQ multiplex PCR; TCRdb's copy has only in-frame clones and leaves some out. Altogether some 70,000 clones are present, roughly 90% being singletons, with the ten largest covering 4.2%. The sequencing used blood, collected from a patient who underwent chemoradiotherapy. These receptor sequences come from a human donor with HPV-associated anogenital cancer.

This chain uses TRBV9 with TRBJ1-5; weak D call: TRBD1 (6 bases). Germline V CDR1 and CDR2: SGDLS, YYNGEE. The CDR3 is 14 amino acids. With 0 bases removed from V and 3 bases from J, the gap between germline ends came to 7 bases. CDR3 sequence (DNA): TGTGCCAGCAGCGTAGACAGGGCCAATCAGCCCCAGCATTTT. Translating gives CASSVDRANQPQHF. Drawing the rest from reference TRBV9 and TRBJ1-5, the complete variable domain is DSGVTQTPKHLITATGQRVTLRCSPRSGDLSVYWYQQSLDQGLQFLIQYYNGEERAKGNILERFSAQQFPDLHSELNLSSLELGDSALYFCASSVDRANQPQHFGDGTRLSIL.

This chain joins TRBV28 and TRBJ2-7; 8 bases align to TRBD1. Germline assignment: CDR1 MDHEN and CDR2 SYDVKM. The V segment lost 5 bases and the J segment 7 bases; nucleotides outside the gene matches: 16. The CDR3 contains 16 residues. In DNA, the CDR3 is TGTGCCAGCAGTCCGAACAGGGCAGGGGGCCGTAAAGAGCAGTACTTC. Protein product: CASSPNRAGGRKEQYF.

This chain links TRBV10-3 with TRBJ2-7; possible D gene TRBD2, 6 bases. The ends were cut back, 2 bases at V and 4 bases at J, with 6 bases in the middle. The CDR3 extends over 12 amino acids. Germline values: CDR1 ENHRY, CDR2 SYGVKD. CDR3 sequence reads: CAISEGGYEQYF. CDR3 bases: TGTGCCATCAGTGAGGGGGGGTACGAGCAGTACTTC.

V and J are TRBV27 and TRBJ2-7; D ambiguous. The germline gives CDR1 MNHEY, CDR2 SMNVEV (reference sequence). The V end lost 5 bases, the J end lost 7 bases, and 15 bases lay between the germline ends. The CDR3 spans 13 residues. CDR3 sequence (DNA): TGTGCCAGCAGTCCCGGGCCACGGACGGAGCAGTACTTC. This encodes CASSPGPRTEQYF.

CDR3 nucleotide sequence: TGTGCCAGCAGCTCCTTAGAGCGTGGACCCACCAACAATGAGCAGTTCTTC. Translated: CASSSLERGPTNNEQFF. The chain couples TRBV5-6 to TRBJ2-1; D is undetermined. The V gene's germline CDR1 is SGHDT and CDR2 YYEEEE. V lost 3 bases and J 5 bases, leaving 21 bases between the germline ends. CDR3 length: 17 residues.

The rearrangement links TRBV5-1 to TRBJ2-7; maybe TRBD1 (6 bases). This CDR3 is built from 14 residues. V lost 4 bases to trimming and J lost 3 bases, with 14 bases between them. Germline V lookup: CDR1 SGHRS, CDR2 YFSETQ. CDR3 loop: CASSTQGNNYEQYF. The CDR3 nucleotides are TGCGCCAGCAGCACACAGGGAAACAACTACGAGCAGTACTTC.

The V and J genes are TRBV6-4 and TRBJ2-3; 8 bases are shared with TRBD2. V shed 3 bases and J 0 bases; nucleotides not matched to a gene: 2. There are 15 residues in the CDR3. The V gene's germline CDR1 is MRHNA and CDR2 SNTAGT. The CDR3: CASSERGASTDTQYF. In DNA, the CDR3 is TGTGCCAGCAGTGAGCGGGGGGCAAGCACAGATACGCAGTATTTT.

This chain joins TRBV28 and TRBJ1-5; 8 bases line up with TRBD1. The germline V gene encodes CDR1 MDHEN and CDR2 SYDVKM. The CDR3 has 15 residues. V was pared by 6 bases and J by 2 bases, with 6 bases of the junction left unmatched. CDR3 in amino acids: CASRPGQAGNQPQHF. CDR3 nucleotides: TGTGCCAGCAGACCGGGACAGGCGGGCAATCAGCCCCAGCATTTT.

The chain employs TRBV14 and TRBJ1-4; D possibly corresponds to TRBD1 (6 bases). Trimming took off 5 bases at V and 3 bases at J, with 10 bases between the two ends. The CDR3 spans 14 residues. The germline V gene has CDR1 SGHDN and CDR2 FVKESK. CDR3 region: CASSGQISNEKLFF. CDR3 in DNA: TGTGCCAGCAGCGGACAGATTTCTAATGAAAAACTGTTTTTT.